This paragraph covers one T cell receptor beta chain sequence. This sample was included in a study of blood T cell repertoires in COVID-19. In the study overall: Sites in the United States, Italy and Spain provided acute and convalescent COVID-19 samples. PBMCs, B-cell-depleted T cells, or T cells provided the cDNA or gDNA that made up the material.

There are 13 residues in the CDR3. V lost 0 bases and J 1 base, leaving 5 bases between the germline ends. Germline CDR1 reads SGHRS; CDR2 reads YFSETQ. In the authors' workflow: Reference gene primer amplification yielded estimated nucleated cell counts. The repertoire was sequenced with immunoSEQ multiplex PCR; TCRdb's copy has only in-frame clones and lacks some. V and J calls and clone size are as listed in that table; D and trimming were resolved from the DNA. The sample carries around 80,000 clones, approximately 80% recorded once. This TCR was sampled from a man aged 45-65 years with COVID-19, enrolled during active disease. The rearrangement joins TRBV5-1 to TRBJ2-7; D gene uncertain. The sequenced material came from peripheral blood. The CDR3 loop is CASSLDQSYEQYF. DNA for the CDR3: TGCGCCAGCAGCTTGGATCAGTCCTACGAGCAGTACTTC.